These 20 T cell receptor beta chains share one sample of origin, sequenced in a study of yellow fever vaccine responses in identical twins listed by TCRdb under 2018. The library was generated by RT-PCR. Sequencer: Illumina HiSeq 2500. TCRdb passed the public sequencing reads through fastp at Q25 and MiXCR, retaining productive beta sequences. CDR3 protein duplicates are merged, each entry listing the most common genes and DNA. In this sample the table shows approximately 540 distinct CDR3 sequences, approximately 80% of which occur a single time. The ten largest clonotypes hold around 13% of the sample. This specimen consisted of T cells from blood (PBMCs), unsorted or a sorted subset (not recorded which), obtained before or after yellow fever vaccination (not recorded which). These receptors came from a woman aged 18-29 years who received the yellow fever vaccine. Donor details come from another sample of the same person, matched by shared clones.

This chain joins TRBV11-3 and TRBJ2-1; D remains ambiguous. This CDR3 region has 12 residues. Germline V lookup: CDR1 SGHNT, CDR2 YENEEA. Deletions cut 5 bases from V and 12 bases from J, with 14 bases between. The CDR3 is CASSDSSPRQFF. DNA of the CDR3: TGTGCCAGCAGCGATAGTAGTCCGAGGCAGTTCTTC.

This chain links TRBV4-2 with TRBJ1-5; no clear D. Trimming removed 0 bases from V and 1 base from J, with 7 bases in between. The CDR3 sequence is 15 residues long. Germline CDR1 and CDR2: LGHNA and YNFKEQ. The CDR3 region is CASSQESISNQPQHF. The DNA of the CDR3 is TGTGCCAGCAGCCAAGAGTCAATCAGCAATCAGCCCCAGCATTTT.

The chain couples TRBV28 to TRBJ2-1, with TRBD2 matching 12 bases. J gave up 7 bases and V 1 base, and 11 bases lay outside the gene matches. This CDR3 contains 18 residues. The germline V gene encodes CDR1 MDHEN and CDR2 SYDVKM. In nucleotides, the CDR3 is TGTGCCAGCAGTTTATTCAACCTTCGACTAGCGGGAGAAAATGAGCAGTTCTTC. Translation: CASSLFNLRLAGENEQFF.

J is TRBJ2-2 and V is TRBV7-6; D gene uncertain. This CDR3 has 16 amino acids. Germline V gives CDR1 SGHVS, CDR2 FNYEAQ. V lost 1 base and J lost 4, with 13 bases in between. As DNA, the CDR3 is TGTGCCAGCAGCTTAGGCCAGGTTGTCGGCACCGGGGAGCTGTTTTTT. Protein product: CASSLGQVVGTGELFF. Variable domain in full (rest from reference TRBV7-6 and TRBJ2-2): GAGVSQSPRYKVTKRGQDVALRCDPISGHVSLYWYRQALGQGPEFLTYFNYEAQQDKSGLPNDRFSAERPEGSISTLTIQRTEQRDSAMYRCASSLGQVVGTGELFFGEGSRLTVL.

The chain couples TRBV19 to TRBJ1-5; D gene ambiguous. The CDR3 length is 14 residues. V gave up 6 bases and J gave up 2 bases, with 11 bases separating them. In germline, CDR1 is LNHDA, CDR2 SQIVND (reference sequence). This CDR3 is CASSLVGGNQPQHF. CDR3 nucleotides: TGTGCCAGTAGCCTAGTCGGTGGCAATCAGCCCCAGCATTTT. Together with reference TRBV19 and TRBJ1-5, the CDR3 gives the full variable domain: DGGITQSPKYLFRKEGQNVTLSCEQNLNHDAMYWYRQDPGQGLRLIYYSQIVNDFQKGDIAEGYSVSREKKESFPLTVTSAQKNPTAFYLCASSLVGGNQPQHFGDGTRLSIL.

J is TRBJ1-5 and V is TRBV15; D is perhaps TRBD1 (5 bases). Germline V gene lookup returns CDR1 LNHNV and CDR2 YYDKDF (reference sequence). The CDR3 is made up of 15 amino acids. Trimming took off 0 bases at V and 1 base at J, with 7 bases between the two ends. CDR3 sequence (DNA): TGTGCCACCAGCAGAGATTGGGGCAGCAATCAGCCCCAGCATTTT. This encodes CATSRDWGSNQPQHF.

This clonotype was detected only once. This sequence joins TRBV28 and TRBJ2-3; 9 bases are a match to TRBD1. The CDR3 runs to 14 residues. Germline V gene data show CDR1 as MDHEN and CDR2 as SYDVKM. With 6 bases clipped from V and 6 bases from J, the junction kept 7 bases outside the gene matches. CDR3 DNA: TGTGCCAGCAGCACGGACAGGGGCAGGGATACGCAGTATTTT. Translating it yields CASSTDRGRDTQYF.

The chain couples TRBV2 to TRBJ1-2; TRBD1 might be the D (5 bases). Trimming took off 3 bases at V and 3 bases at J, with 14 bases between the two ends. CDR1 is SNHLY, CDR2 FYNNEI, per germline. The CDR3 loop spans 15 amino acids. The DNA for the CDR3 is TGTGCCAGCAGTGAGACTCGGGACCTCCACTATGGCTACACCTTC. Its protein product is CASSETRDLHYGYTF. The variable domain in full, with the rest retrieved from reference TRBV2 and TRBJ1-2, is EPEVTQTPSHQVTQMGQEVILRCVPISNHLYFYWYRQILGQKVEFLVSFYNNEISEKSEIFDDQFSVERPDGSNFTLKIRSTKLEDSAMYFCASSETRDLHYGYTFGSGTRLTVV.

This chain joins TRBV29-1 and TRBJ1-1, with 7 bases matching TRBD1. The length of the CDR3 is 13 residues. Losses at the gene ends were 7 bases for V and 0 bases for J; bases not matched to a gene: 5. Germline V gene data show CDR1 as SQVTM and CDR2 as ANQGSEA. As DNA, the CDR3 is TGCAGCGCAGGGACAGCGATGAACACTGAAGCTTTCTTT. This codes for CSAGTAMNTEAFF.

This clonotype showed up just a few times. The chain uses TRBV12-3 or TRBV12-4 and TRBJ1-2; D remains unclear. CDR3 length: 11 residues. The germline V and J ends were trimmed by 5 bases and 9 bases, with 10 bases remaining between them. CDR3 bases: TGTGCCAGCAGTCTCGGGGTGAGCTACACCTTC. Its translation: CASSLGVSYTF.

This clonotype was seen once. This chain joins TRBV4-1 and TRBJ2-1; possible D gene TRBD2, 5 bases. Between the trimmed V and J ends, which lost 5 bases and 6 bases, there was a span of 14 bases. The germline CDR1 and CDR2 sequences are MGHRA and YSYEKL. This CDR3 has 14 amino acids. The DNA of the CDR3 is TGCGCCAGCAGCTATAGCGCCACGTCCAATGAGCAGTTCTTC. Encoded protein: CASSYSATSNEQFF.

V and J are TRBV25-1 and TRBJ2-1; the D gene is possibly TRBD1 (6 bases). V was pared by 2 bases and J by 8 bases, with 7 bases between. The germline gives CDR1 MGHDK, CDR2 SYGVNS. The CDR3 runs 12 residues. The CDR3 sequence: CASSEGGHEQFF. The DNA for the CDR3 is TGTGCCAGCAGTGAAGGGGGCCATGAGCAGTTCTTC.

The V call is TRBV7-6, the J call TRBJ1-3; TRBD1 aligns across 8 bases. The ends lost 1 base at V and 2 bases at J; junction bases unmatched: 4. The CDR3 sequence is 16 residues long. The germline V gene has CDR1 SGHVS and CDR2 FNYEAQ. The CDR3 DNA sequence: TGTGCCAGCAGCTTAGTGACAGGGGCTACTGGAAACACCATATATTTT. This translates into CASSLVTGATGNTIYF.

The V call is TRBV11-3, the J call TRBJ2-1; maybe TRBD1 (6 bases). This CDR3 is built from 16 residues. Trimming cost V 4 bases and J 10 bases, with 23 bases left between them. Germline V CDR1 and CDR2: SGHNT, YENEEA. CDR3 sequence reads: CASSSSTGPFAGEQFF. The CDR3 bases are TGTGCCAGCAGCTCATCGACAGGCCCCTTCGCAGGAGAGCAGTTCTTC. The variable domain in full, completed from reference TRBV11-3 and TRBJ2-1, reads EAGVVQSPRYKIIEKKQPVAFWCNPISGHNTLYWYLQNLGQGPELLIRYENEEAVDDSQLPKDRFSAERLKGVDSTLKIQPAELGDSAVYLCASSSSTGPFAGEQFFGPGTRLTVL.

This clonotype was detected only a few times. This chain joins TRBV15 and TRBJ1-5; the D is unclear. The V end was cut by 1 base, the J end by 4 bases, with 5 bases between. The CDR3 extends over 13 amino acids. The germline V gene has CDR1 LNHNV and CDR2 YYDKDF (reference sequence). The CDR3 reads CATSRAKNQPQHF. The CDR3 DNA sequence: TGTGCCACCAGCAGAGCAAAGAATCAGCCCCAGCATTTT. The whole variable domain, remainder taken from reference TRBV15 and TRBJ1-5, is DAMVIQNPRYQVTQFGKPVTLSCSQTLNHNVMYWYQQKSSQAPKLLFHYYDKDFNNEADTPDNFQSRRPNTSFCFLDIRSPGLGDTAMYLCATSRAKNQPQHFGDGTRLSIL.

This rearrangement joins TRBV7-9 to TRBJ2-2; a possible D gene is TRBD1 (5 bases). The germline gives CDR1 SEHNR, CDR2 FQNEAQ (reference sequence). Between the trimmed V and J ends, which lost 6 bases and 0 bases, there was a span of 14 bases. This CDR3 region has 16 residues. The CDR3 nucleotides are TGTGCCAGCAGGGACGACAGACCTGCGAACACCGGGGAGCTGTTTTTT. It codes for CASRDDRPANTGELFF. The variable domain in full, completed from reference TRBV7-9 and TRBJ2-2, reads DTGVSQNPRHKITKRGQNVTFRCDPISEHNRLYWYRQTLGQGPEFLTYFQNEAQLEKSRLLSDRFSAERPKGSFSTLEIQRTEQGDSAMYLCASRDDRPANTGELFFGEGSRLTVL.

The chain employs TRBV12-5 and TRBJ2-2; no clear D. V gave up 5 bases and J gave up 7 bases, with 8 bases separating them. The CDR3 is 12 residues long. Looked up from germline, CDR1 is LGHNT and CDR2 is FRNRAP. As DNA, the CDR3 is TGTGCTAGTGGTCCCGGAAACGGGGAGCTGTTTTTT. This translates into CASGPGNGELFF.

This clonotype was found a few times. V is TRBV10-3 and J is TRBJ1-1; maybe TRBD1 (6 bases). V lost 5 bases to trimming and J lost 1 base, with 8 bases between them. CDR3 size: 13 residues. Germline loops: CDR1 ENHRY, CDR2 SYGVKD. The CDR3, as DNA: TGTGCCATCAGTACAGGGTCGAACACTGAAGCTTTCTTT. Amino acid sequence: CAISTGSNTEAFF.

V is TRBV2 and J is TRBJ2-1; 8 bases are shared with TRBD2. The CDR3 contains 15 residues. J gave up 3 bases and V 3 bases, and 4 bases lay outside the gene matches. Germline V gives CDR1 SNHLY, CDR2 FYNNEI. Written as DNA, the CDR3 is TGTGCCAGCAGTGATAGCGGGAAGTTCTACAATGAGCAGTTCTTC. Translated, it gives CASSDSGKFYNEQFF.

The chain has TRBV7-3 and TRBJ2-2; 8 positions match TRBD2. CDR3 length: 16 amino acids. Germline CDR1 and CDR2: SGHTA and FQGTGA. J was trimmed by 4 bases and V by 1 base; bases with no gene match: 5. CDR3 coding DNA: TGTGCCAGCAGCTTAAAAGAGGCGGGAGGCACCGGGGAGCTGTTTTTT. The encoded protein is CASSLKEAGGTGELFF.